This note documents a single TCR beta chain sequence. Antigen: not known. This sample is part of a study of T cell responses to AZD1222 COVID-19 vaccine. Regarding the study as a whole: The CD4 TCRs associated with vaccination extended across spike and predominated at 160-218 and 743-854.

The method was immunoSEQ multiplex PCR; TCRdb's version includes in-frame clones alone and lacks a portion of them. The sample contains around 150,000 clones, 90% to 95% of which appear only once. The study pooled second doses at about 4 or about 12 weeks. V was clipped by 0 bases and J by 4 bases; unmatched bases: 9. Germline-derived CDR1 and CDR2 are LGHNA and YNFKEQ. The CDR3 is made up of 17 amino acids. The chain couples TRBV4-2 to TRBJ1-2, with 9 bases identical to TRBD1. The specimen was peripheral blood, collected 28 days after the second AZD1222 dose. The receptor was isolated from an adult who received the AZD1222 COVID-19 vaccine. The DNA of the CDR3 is TGTGCCAGCAGCCAAGATTCAAGGACAGGGGTGGTCTATGGCTACACCTTC. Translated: CASSQDSRTGVVYGYTF.